The 4 T cell receptor beta chains below all came from one sample that was sequenced in a study of cytomegalovirus exposure and HLA in healthy donors. PCR primers comprised 60 Vbeta and 13 Jbeta primers. Measured with immunoSEQ multiplex PCR; TCRdb has only the in-frame clones, and not every one. The sample data list more than 40,000 clones. Sequencing was done on a sample of PBMCs. These receptors came from a woman between 40 and 50 years old in good health and CMV-seronegative.

V usage is TRBV6-1 and J usage is TRBJ2-5; 13 bases align to TRBD2. CDR3 length equals 17 residues. CDR1 is MNHNS and CDR2 is SASEGT in the germline V gene. Trimming removed 3 bases from V and 3 bases from J; junction bases left unmatched: 7. The CDR3 spells CASSDVTGTSGEETQYF. DNA of the CDR3: TGTGCCAGCAGTGACGTGACCGGGACTAGCGGGGAAGAGACCCAGTACTTC.

The chain employs TRBV12-5 and TRBJ2-2; 7 nucleotides align to TRBD1. This CDR3 region has 15 residues. V lost 4 bases, J lost 2 bases, and 4 bases stayed unmatched. The germline gives CDR1 LGHNT, CDR2 FRNRAP. CDR3 coding DNA: TGTGCTAGTGGTTATGGGACAGATAACACCGGGGAGCTGTTTTTT. Residues: CASGYGTDNTGELFF.

This chain joins TRBV5-8 and TRBJ2-5; weak D call: TRBD1 (7 bases). Trimming stripped 3 bases from V and 5 bases from J, with 14 bases between. This CDR3 has 14 amino acids. Germline-derived CDR1 and CDR2 are SGHTS and YDEGEE. CDR3 DNA sequence: TGTGCCAGCAGCTGGCAGGGGGGCATGGAGACCCAGTACTTC. Amino acid sequence: CASSWQGGMETQYF.

The chain is built from TRBV21-1 and TRBJ2-7; the tabulated D call, TRBD1, remains unverified against the DNA. TRBV21-1 is an annotated pseudogene. The CDR3 spans 24 residues. The CDR3 protein is CASSNVRDKGSNRLRPRSSYEQYF. Here the CDR3 DNA reads TGTGCCAGCAGCAACGTCCGGGACAAAGGGTCAAACAGACTTAGACCAAGGAGCTCCTACGAGCAGTACTTC.